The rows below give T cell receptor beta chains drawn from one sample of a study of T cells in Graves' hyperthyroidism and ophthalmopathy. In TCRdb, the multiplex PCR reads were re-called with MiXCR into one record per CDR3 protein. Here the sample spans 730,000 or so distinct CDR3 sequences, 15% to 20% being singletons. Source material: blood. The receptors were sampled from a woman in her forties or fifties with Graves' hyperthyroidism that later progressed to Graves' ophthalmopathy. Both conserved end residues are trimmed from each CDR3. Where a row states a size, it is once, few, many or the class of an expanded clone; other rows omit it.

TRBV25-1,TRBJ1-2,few,ASSEGQGLHYGYT
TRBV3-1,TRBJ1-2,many,ASSQGRINYGYT
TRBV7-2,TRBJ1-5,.,ASSLVWAGGRNQPQH
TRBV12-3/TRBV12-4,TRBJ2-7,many,ASSFHDRDPYYEQY
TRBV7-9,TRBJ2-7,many,ASSGVAYEQY
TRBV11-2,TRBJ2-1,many,ASSPRLQGYNEQF
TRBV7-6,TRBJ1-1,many,ASSLGPLLEGTEAF
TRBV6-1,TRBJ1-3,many,ASSPRGRDTIY
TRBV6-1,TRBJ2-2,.,ASSPNPGIPNTGELF
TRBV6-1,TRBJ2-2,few,ASSVDRWPTGELF
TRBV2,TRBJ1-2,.,ASIPDGGYGYT
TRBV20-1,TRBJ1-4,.,SARGPDSLWEKLF
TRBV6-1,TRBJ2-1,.,ASSEVAFNEQF
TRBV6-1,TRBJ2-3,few,ASRGTSGRTDTQY
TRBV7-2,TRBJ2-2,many,ASSLDGGSNTGELF
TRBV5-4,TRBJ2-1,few,ASSWEGAAYNEQF
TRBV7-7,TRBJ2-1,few,ASSLYSTTEQF
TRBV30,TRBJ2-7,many,AWSLGISYEQY
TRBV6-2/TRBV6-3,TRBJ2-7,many,ASTQPGTDYEQY
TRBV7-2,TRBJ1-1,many,ASSVPKGGVGYLNTEAF
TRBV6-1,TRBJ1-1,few,ASSPRFGGTEAF
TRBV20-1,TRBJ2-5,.,SASLDRGPETQY
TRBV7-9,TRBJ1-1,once,ASSLTRQVIYTEAF
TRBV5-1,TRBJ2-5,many,ASSFLRQAWGVGETQY
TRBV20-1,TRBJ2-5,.,SAEPGTSGGQTQY
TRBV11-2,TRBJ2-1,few,ASSSAGTDHRGGEQF
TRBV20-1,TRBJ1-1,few,SARGQGGRTEAF
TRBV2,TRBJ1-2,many,ASQRRVDYGYT
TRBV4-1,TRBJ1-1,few,ASSQVPWAAGTEAF
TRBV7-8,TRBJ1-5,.,ASSLGRDPGQPQH
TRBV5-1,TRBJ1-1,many,ASRRDRENTEAF
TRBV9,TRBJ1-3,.,ASSGGTGGSSGNTIY
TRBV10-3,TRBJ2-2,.,AISDDQWGPQPVAGELF
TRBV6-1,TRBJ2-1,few,ASSEAGGSYNEQF
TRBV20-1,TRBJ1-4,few,SATRQGKEKLF
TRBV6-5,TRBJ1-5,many,ASSYADRGWYSNQPQH
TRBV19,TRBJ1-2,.,ASSISSYGYT
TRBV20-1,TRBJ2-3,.,SARASGGGALRAQY
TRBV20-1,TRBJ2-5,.,SASWRPVRETQY
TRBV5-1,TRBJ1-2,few,ASSLNRPSSYGYT
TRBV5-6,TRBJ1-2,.,ASSLARTAYGYT
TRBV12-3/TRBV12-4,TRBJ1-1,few,ASSLVGNAEAF
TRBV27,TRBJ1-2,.,ASSFRNPNYGYT
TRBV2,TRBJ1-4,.,ASSRDLKLF
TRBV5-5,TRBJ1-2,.,ASIQTISNYGYT
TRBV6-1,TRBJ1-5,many,ASSDGVGRQPQH
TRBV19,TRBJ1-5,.,ASSITGAEINQPQH
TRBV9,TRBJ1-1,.,ASSVGFSEDTEAF
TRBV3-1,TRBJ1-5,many,ASSLGQLNQPQH